This T cell receptor beta chain was captured in a study of T-cell memory formation after mild COVID-19. The sample holds a few counts of this clonotype. Its antigen remains unknown. Notes on the study in general: The CD4+ clones that contracted clustered mainly within CM and EM, and the CD8+ clones concentrated in EMRA. Some clones that responded were present in memory (sampled pre-infection), which suggests cross-reactive memory joined.

5'RACE primed from the constant segment yielded TCR alpha and TCR beta cDNA libraries bearing sample barcodes and UMIs. From the 5' RACE reads, TCRdb called clonotypes with MiXCR, one entry per CDR3 protein. The table includes about 180,000 distinct CDR3 sequences, roughly 20% detected once. CDR1 is SGDLS and CDR2 is YYNGEE in the germline V gene. Germline trimming cut 4 bases from V and 6 bases from J; bases unmatched to any gene: 9. This CDR3 comprises 15 residues. The TCR originated in a man aged 18 to 29 who had mild COVID-19 (a few samples of this study predate the infection). Cell type and time point are not known. The material sequenced was PBMCs or a T cell subset sorted from them (not recorded which). The chain employs TRBV9 and TRBJ2-1; TRBD2 matches at 8 bases. CDR3 region: CASSPRGGGGNEQFF. The CDR3 DNA sequence: TGTGCCAGCAGCCCACGGGGGGGCGGGGGCAATGAGCAGTTCTTC. Based on the CDR3 plus reference TRBV9 and TRBJ2-1, the full variable domain is DSGVTQTPKHLITATGQRVTLRCSPRSGDLSVYWYQQSLDQGLQFLIQYYNGEERAKGNILERFSAQQFPDLHSELNLSSLELGDSALYFCASSPRGGGGNEQFFGPGTRLTVL.